The clone carrying this T cell receptor (beta chain) has just a few counts. The antigen remains unidentified. V shed 3 bases and J 11 bases; nucleotides not matched to a gene: 16. This CDR3 comprises 15 residues. CDR1 is DFQATT, CDR2 SNEGSKA, per germline (reference sequence). Template switching added a universal primer binding site, and final cDNA carried unique molecular identifiers. TCRdb called the 5' RACE reads again in MiXCR, with one record for every CDR3 protein. The repertoire holds approximately 410,000 distinct CDR3 sequences, about 18% seen once, with around 10% in the top ten. All donors were healthy Caucasians. The sample is drawn from a study of identical twins. General study findings and limits: Fewer insertions were carried by abundant cord blood beta clonotypes, but none was seen in memory repertoires. Twins showed weaker excess sharing in their beta out-of-frame sequences.

The receptor was derived from a man aged 45-65 years in good health. The chain joins TRBV20-1 to TRBJ2-3, with TRBD2 matching over 8 bases. The sequenced sample consisted of naive T cells sorted from blood. DNA of the CDR3: TGCAGTGCTAGTCCGCCAAGGGCGCTAGCGGGCGGGCAGTATTTT. Encoded protein: CSASPPRALAGGQYF.